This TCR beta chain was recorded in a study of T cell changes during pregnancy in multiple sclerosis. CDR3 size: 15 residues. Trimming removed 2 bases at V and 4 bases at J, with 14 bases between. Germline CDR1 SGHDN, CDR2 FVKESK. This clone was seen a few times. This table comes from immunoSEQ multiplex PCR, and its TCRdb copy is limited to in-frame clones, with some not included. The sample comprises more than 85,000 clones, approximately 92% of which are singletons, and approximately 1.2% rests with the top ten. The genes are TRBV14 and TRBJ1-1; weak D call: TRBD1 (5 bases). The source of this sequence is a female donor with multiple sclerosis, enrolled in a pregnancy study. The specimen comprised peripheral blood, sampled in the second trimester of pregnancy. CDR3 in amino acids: CASSQLAGRSTEAFF. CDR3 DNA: TGTGCCAGCAGCCAATTGGCAGGGAGGAGCACTGAAGCTTTCTTT.